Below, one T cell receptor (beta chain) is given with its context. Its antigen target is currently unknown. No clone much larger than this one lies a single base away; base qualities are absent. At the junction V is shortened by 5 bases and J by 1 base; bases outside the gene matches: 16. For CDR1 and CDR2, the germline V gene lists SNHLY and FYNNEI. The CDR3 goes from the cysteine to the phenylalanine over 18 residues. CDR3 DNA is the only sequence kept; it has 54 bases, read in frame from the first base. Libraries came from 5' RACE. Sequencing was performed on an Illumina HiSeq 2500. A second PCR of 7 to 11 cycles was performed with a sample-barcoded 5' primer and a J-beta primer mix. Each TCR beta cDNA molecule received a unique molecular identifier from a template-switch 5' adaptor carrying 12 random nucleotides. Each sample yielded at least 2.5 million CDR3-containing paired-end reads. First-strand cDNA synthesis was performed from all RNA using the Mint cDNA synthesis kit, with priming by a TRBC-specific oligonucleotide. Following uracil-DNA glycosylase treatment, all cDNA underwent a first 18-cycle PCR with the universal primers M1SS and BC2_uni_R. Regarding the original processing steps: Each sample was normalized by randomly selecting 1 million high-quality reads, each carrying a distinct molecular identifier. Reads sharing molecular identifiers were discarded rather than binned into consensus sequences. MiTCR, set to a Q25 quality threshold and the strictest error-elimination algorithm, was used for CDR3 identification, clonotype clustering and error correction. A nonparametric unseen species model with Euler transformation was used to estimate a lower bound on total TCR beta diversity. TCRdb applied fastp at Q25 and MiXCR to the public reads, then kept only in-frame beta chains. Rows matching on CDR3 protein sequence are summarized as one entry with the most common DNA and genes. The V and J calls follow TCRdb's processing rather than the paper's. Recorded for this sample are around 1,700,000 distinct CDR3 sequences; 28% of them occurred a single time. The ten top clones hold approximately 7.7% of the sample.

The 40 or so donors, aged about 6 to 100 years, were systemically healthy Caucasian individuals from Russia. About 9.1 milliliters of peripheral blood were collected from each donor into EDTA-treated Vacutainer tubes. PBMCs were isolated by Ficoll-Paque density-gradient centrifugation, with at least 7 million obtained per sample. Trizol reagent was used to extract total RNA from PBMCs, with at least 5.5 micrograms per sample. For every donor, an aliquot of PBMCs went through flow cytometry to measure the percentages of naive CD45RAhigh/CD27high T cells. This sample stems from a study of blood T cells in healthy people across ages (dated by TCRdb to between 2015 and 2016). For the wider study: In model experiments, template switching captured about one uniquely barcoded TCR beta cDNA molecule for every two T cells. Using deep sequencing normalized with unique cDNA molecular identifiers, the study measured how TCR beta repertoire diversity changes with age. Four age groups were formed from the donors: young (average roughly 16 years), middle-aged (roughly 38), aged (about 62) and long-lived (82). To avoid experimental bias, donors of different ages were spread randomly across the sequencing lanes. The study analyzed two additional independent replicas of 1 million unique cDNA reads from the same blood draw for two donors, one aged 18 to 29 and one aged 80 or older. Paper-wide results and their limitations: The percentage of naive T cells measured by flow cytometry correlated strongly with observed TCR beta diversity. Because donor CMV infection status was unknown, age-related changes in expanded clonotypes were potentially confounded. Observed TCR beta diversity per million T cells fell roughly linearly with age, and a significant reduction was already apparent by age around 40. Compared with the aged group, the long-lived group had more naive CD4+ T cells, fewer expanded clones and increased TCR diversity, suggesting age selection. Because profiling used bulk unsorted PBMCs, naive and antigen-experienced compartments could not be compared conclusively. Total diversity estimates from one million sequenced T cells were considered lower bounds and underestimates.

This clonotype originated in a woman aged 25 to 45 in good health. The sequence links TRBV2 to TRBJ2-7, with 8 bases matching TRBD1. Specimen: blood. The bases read TGTGCCAGCAGTTACCCCATACAGGGGGGCGGAGGGTCCTACGAGCAGTACTTC. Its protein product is CASSYPIQGGGGSYEQYF. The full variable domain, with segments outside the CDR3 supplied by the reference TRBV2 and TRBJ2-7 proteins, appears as EPEVTQTPSHQVTQMGQEVILRCVPISNHLYFYWYRQILGQKVEFLVSFYNNEISEKSEIFDDQFSVERPDGSNFTLKIRSTKLEDSAMYFCASSYPIQGGGGSYEQYFGPGTRLTVT.